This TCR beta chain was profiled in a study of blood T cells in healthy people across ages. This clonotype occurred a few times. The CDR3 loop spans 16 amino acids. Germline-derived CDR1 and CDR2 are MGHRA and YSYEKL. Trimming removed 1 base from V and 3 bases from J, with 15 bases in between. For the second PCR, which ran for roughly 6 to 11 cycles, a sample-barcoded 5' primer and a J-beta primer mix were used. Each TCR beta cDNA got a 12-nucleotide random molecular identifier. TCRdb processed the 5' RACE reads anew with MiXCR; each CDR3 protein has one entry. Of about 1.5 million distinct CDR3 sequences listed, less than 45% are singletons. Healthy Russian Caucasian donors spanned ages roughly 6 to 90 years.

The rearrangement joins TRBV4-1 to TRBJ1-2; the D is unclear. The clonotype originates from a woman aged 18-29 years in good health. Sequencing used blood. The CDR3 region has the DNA TGCGCCAGCAGCCAAGGCTTCTCTATTTCTCACTATGGCTACACCTTC. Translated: CASSQGFSISHYGYTF.